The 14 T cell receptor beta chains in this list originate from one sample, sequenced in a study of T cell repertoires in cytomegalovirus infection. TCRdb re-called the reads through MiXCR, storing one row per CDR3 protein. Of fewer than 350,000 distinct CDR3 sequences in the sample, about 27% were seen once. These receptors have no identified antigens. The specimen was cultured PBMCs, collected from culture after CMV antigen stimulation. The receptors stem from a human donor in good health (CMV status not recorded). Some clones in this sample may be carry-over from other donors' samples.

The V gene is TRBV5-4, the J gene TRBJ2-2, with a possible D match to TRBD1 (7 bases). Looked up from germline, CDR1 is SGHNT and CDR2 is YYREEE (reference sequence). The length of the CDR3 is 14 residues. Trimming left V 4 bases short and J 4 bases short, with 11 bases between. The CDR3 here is CASSDREATGELFF. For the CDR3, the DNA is TGTGCCAGCAGCGACAGGGAGGCCACCGGGGAGCTGTTTTTT.

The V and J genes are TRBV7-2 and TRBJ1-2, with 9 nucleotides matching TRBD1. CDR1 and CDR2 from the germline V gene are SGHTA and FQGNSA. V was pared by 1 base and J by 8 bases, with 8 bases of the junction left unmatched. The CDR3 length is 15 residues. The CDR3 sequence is CASSLGNRGREGYTF. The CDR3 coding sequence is TGTGCCAGCAGCTTAGGGAACAGGGGGCGCGAGGGCTACACCTTC.

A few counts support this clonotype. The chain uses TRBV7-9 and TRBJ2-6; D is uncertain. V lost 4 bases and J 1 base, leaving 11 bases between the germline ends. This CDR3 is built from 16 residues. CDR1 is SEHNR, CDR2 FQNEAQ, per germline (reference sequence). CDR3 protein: CASSSQPTSGANVLTF. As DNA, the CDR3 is TGTGCCAGCAGCTCCCAACCGACTTCTGGGGCCAACGTCCTGACTTTC.

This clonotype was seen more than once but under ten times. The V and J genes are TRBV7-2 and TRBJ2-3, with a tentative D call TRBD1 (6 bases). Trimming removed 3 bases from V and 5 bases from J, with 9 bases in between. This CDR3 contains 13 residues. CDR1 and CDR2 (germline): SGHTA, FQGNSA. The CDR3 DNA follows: TGTGCCAGCAGCTTCGCAGGGGTAGATACGCAGTATTTT. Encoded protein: CASSFAGVDTQYF.

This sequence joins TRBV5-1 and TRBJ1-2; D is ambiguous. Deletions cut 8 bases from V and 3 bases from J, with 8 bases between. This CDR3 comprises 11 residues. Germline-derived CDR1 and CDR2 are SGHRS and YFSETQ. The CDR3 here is CASSGYYGYTF. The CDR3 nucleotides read TGCGCCAGTAGCGGGTACTATGGCTACACCTTC.

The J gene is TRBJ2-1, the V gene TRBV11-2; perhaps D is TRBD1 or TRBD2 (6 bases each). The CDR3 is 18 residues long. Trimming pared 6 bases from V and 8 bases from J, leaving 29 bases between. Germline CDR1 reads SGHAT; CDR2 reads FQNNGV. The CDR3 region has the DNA TGTGCCAGCAGTTTTGGGGGGATAGGGGGAAGTAGTCGGTATGAGCAGTTCTTC. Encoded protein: CASSFGGIGGSSRYEQFF. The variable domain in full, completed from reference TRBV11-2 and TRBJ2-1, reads EAGVAQSPRYKIIEKRQSVAFWCNPISGHATLYWYQQILGQGPKLLIQFQNNGVVDDSQLPKDRFSAERLKGVDSTLKIQPAKLEDSAVYLCASSFGGIGGSSRYEQFFGPGTRLTVL.

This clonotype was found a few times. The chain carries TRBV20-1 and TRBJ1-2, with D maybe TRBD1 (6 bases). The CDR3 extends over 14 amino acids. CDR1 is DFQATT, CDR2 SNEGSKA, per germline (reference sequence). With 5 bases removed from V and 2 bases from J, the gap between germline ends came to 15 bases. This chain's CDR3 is CSAGGRRGNYGYTF. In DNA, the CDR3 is TGCAGTGCTGGGGGCAGGAGGGGGAACTATGGCTACACCTTC.

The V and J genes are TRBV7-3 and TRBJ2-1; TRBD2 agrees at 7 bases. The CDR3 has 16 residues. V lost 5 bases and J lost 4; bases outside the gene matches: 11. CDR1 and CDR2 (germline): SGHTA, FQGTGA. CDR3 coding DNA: TGTGCCAGCAGCCCTCAGCGGGGACTGCAATACAATGAGCAGTTCTTC. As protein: CASSPQRGLQYNEQFF. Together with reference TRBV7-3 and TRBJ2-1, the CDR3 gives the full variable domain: GAGVSQTPSNKVTEKGKYVELRCDPISGHTALYWYRQSLGQGPEFLIYFQGTGAADDSGLPNDRFFAVRPEGSVSTLKIQRTERGDSAVYLCASSPQRGLQYNEQFFGPGTRLTVL.

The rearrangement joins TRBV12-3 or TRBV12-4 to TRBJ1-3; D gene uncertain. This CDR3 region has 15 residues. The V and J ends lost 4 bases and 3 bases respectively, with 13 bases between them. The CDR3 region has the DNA TGTGCCAGCAGTTCCGGTTCGACGAGTGGAAACACCATATATTTT. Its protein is CASSSGSTSGNTIYF.

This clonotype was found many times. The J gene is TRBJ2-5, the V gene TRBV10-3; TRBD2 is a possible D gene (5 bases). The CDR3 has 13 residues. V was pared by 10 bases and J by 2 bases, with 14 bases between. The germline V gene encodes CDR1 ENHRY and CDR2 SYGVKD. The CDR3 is CATMQAEQETQYF. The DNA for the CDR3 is TGTGCCACGATGCAAGCGGAACAAGAGACCCAGTACTTC.

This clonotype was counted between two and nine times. CDR3 in amino acids: CASSLVRGTAEGYTF. Here the CDR3 DNA reads TGTGCCAGCAGCTTAGTGAGGGGAACCGCCGAGGGCTACACCTTC. V gene TRBV7-2 combines with J gene TRBJ1-2; a possible D gene is TRBD1 (5 bases). Germline V CDR1 and CDR2: SGHTA, FQGNSA. Trimming shortened V by 1 base and J by 8 bases, and 17 bases separated the two germline ends. The CDR3 covers 15 residues.

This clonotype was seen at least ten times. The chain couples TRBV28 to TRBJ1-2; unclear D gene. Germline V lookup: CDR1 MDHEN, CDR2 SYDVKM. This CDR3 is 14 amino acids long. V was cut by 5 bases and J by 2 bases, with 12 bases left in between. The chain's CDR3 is CASSLGAGNYGYTF. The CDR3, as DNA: TGTGCCAGCAGTCTCGGTGCCGGAAACTATGGCTACACCTTC.

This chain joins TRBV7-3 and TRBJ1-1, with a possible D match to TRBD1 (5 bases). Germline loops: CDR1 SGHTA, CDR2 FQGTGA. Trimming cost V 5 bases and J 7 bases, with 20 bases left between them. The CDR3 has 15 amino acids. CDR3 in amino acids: CASSQKGSGGNEAFF. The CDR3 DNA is TGTGCCAGCAGCCAAAAGGGTAGTGGGGGGAATGAAGCTTTCTTT.

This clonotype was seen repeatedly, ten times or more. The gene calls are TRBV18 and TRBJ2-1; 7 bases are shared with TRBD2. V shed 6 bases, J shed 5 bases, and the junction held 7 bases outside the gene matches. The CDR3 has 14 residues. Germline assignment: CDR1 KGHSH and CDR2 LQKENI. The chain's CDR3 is CASSLVAGDNEQFF. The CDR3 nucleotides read TGTGCCAGCTCCCTCGTAGCGGGCGACAATGAGCAGTTCTTC.